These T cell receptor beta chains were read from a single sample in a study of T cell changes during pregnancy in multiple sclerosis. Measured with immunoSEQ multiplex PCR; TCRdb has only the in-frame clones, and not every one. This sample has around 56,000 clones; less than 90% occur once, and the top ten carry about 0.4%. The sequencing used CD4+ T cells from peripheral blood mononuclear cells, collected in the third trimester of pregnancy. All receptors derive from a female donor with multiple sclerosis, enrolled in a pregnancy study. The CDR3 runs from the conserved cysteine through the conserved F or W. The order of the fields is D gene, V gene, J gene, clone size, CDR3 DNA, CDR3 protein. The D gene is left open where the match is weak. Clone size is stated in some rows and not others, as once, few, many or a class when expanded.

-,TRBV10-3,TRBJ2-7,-,TGTGCCATCAGTGAGTGGGGGGGGGACACCTACGAGCAGTACTTC,CAISEWGGDTYEQYF
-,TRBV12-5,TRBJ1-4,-,TGTGCTAGTGGTTTGGTATTTGGCCAGGGGAATGAAAAACTGTTTTTT,CASGLVFGQGNEKLFF
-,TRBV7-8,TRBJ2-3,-,TGTGCCAGCAGCTTGGAGCGTAAACGGCCGGGACTTCCCACAGATACGCAGTATTTT,CASSLERKRPGLPTDTQYF
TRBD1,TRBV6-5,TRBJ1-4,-,TGTGCCAGCAGTTACACGGGACAGGCTGAAAAACTGTTTTTT,CASSYTGQAEKLFF
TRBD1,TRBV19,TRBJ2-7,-,TGTGCCAGTAGTATGGGGGGACAGGGGGCTTACGAGCAGTACTTC,CASSMGGQGAYEQYF
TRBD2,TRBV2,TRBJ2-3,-,TGTGCCAGCAGTATTAGCGGGGCGGGTCCAGATACGCAGTATTTT,CASSISGAGPDTQYF
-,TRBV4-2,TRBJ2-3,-,TGTGCCAGCAGCCAAGATTCCACTAACACAGATACGCAGTATTTT,CASSQDSTNTDTQYF
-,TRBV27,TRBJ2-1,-,TGTGCCAGCAAGCTTCCGGCGGGATATAAATACGAGCAGTTCTTC,CASKLPAGYKYEQFF
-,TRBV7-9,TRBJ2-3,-,TGTGCCAGCAGCTTAAGGACAGGGAGGGTCACAGATACGCAGTATTTT,CASSLRTGRVTDTQYF
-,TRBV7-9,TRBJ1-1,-,TGTGCCAGCAGCTCGACAGTTAACGCTGAAGCTTTCTTT,CASSSTVNAEAFF
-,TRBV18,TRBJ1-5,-,TGTGCCAGCTCCGGTGGTAATCAGCCCCAGCATTTT,CASSGGNQPQHF
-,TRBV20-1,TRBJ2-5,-,TGCAGTGTAAAACAGTTAGAGACCCAGTACTTC,CSVKQLETQYF
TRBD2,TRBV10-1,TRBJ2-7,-,TGCGCCAGCAGCCAGACGGGGGGTCAGCAGTACTTC,CASSQTGGQQYF
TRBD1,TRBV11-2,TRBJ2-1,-,TGTGCCAGCAGCTTATTTGAGCAGGGGGCGGTACGTGAGCAGTTCTTC,CASSLFEQGAVREQFF
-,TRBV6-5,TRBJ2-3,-,TGTGCCAGCAGTTATCCGGGCACAGATACGCAGTATTTT,CASSYPGTDTQYF
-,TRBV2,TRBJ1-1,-,TGTGCCAGCACAAGTTCTATGAACACTGAAGCTTTCTTT,CASTSSMNTEAFF
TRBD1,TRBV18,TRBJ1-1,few,TGTGCCAGCTCAACGGCGGGACAGTTATCCTTTTTATACACTGAAGCTTTCTTT,CASSTAGQLSFLYTEAFF
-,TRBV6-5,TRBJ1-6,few,TGTGCCAGCAGTTACTCGCGGATGGGTGGGAATTCACCCCTCCACTTT,CASSYSRMGGNSPLHF
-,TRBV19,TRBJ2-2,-,TGTGCCACCAAAGGGGCGAGAAACACCGGGGAGCTGTTTTTT,CATKGARNTGELFF
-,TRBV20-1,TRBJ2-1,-,TGCAGTGCCGAGCGACATGAGCAGTTCTTC,CSAERHEQFF
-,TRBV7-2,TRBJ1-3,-,TGTGCCAGCAGCTTAATGCAGGCTTCTGGAAACACCATATATTTT,CASSLMQASGNTIYF
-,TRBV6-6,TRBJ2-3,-,TGTGCCAGCAGTTACTCCTCCCAGGCAGATACGCAGTATTTT,CASSYSSQADTQYF
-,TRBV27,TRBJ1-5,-,TGTGCCAGCAGTTCCCCCTTGGCCAATCAGCCCCAGCATTTT,CASSSPLANQPQHF
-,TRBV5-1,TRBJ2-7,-,TGCGCCAGCAGCACCCAGGGGACCTCCTACGAGCAGTACTTC,CASSTQGTSYEQYF
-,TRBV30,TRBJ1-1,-,TGTGCCTCCGGGTACCGTAGAGAAGCTTTCTTT,CASGYRREAFF
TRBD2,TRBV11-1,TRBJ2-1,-,TGTGCCAGCAGCTTAGCGGGGGGGGAGCACAATGAGCAGTTCTTC,CASSLAGGEHNEQFF
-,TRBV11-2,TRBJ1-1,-,TGTGCCAGCAGCTTAGCTGCAGGGTCTTTAGCCTTGAACACTGAAGCTTTCTTT,CASSLAAGSLALNTEAFF
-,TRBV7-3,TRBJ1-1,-,TGTGCCAGCAGCTTATTCGGCAGGGAGGACACTGAAGCTTTCTTT,CASSLFGREDTEAFF
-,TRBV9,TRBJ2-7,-,TGTGCCAGCAGCGTAGCATCGACTAGCTCCTACGAGCAGTACTTC,CASSVASTSSYEQYF
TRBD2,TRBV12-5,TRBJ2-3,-,TGTGCTAGTGGTTTGGTCATCGGGGCGCGGGGGGCAGATACGCAGTATTTT,CASGLVIGARGADTQYF